The 24 T cell receptor beta chains below come from one sample, sequenced in a study of cytomegalovirus exposure and HLA in healthy donors. Primers included in the PCR were 60 Vbeta and 13 Jbeta primers. Some clones are missing from TCRdb's copy, which holds only in-frame ones; the method was immunoSEQ multiplex PCR. The sample gives approximately 190,000 clones, 78% of which show up once; roughly an eighth is in the top ten. Specimen: PBMCs. All receptors come from a woman aged 30 to 39 in good health and CMV-seropositive.

In its sample, this clone was seen once. The chain links TRBV30 to TRBJ2-2, with 9 positions matching TRBD1. V shed 2 bases and J 6 bases; nucleotides not matched to a gene: 13. This CDR3 is 17 amino acids long. Germline V CDR1 and CDR2: GTSNPN, SVGIG (reference sequence). CDR3 residues: CAWSSPGTGKNPGELFF. The CDR3 DNA follows: TGTGCCTGGAGTTCCCCCGGGACAGGGAAAAATCCCGGGGAGCTGTTTTTT.

The chain carries TRBV30 and TRBJ1-6, with 7 nucleotides matching TRBD1. The CDR3 is 19 residues long. Trimming cost V 3 bases and J 7 bases; bases outside gene matches: 21. Germline-derived CDR1 and CDR2 are GTSNPN and SVGIG (reference sequence). This CDR3 is CAWRRGDSSPRVRNSPLHF. CDR3 in DNA: TGTGCCTGGAGGAGGGGGGACAGTAGTCCCCGGGTAAGGAATTCACCCCTCCACTTT.

This rearrangement joins TRBV5-1 to TRBJ1-4; D not resolved. Trimming stripped 0 bases from V and 3 bases from J, with 9 bases between. In germline, CDR1 is SGHRS, CDR2 YFSETQ. The CDR3 runs 15 residues. In DNA, the CDR3 is TGCGCCAGCAGCTTGGGGAGTGTGGCTAATGAAAAACTGTTTTTT. This codes for CASSLGSVANEKLFF.

The chain employs TRBV28 and TRBJ2-5, with 7 bases matching TRBD1. This CDR3 region has 15 residues. Trimming at V came to 5 bases and at J to 0 bases, leaving 6 bases not matched to a gene. The V gene's germline CDR1 is MDHEN and CDR2 SYDVKM. CDR3 sequence reads: CASSPETGYQETQYF. The CDR3 DNA is TGTGCCAGCAGTCCAGAGACAGGGTACCAAGAGACCCAGTACTTC.

This clone was recorded once. J is TRBJ2-5 and V is TRBV15; 8 bases are a match to TRBD1. The V and J ends lost 6 bases and 2 bases, in that order; junction bases with no gene match: 11. Germline assignment: CDR1 LNHNV and CDR2 YYDKDF (reference sequence). The CDR3 contains 16 residues. Here the CDR3 reads CATSGQGDLWQETQYF. For the CDR3, the DNA is TGTGCCACCAGTGGACAGGGAGATCTCTGGCAAGAGACCCAGTACTTC.

The rearrangement joins TRBV5-1 to TRBJ2-7; maybe TRBD2 (6 bases). The germline V gene has CDR1 SGHRS and CDR2 YFSETQ. The V gene lost 4 bases and the J gene lost 3 bases, with 11 bases spanning the gap. CDR3 size: 13 residues. The DNA of the CDR3 is TGCGCCAGCAGCGCGGCCGGGGGCTACGAGCAGTACTTC. This sequence encodes CASSAAGGYEQYF.

This chain joins TRBV28 and TRBJ1-2; TRBD1 matches at 9 bases. The CDR3 loop spans 14 amino acids. The V segment lost 6 bases and the J segment 6 bases; nucleotides outside the gene matches: 8. Per germline, CDR1 MDHEN and CDR2 SYDVKM. The CDR3 sequence: CASSINRGLDGYTF. The DNA for the CDR3 is TGTGCCAGCAGCATAAACAGGGGGCTCGATGGCTACACCTTC.

Regarding this clone: The sample contains more than one DNA sequence encoding this CDR3. The rearrangement links TRBV6-4 to TRBJ2-3, with a weak D call TRBD2 (6 bases). The germline gives CDR1 MRHNA, CDR2 SNTAGT. There are 13 residues in the CDR3. V lost 10 bases, J lost 3 bases, and 14 bases lay in between. CDR3 DNA sequence: TGTGCCACCGCGGGAAGCCCTACAGATACGCAGTATTTT. Residues: CATAGSPTDTQYF.

The chain carries TRBV2 and TRBJ2-3, with 8 bases aligning to TRBD2. Germline values: CDR1 SNHLY, CDR2 FYNNEI. V shed 7 bases and J 5 bases; nucleotides not matched to a gene: 8. This CDR3 region has 14 residues. CDR3 loop: CASKLAGNVDTQYF. CDR3 sequence (DNA): TGTGCCAGCAAATTAGCGGGAAACGTAGATACGCAGTATTTT. Together with reference TRBV2 and TRBJ2-3, the CDR3 gives the full variable domain: EPEVTQTPSHQVTQMGQEVILRCVPISNHLYFYWYRQILGQKVEFLVSFYNNEISEKSEIFDDQFSVERPDGSNFTLKIRSTKLEDSAMYFCASKLAGNVDTQYFGPGTRLTVL.

V usage is TRBV13 and J usage is TRBJ2-5, with D maybe TRBD2 (6 bases). The tail of the sequence fits TRBJ2-7 better, so the J call may be wrong. Germline-derived CDR1 and CDR2 are PRHDT and FYEKMQ (reference sequence). The CDR3 is made up of 14 amino acids. The CDR3 region is CASSYTAGSYEQYF. DNA of the CDR3: TGTGCCAGCAGCTACACGGCGGGATCCTACGAGCAGTACTTC.

This chain connects TRBV5-4 to TRBJ2-2, with a tentative D call TRBD1 (5 bases). Trimming removed 4 bases at V and 6 bases at J, with 19 bases between. The CDR3 sequence is 16 residues long. Germline values: CDR1 SGHNT, CDR2 YYREEE (reference sequence). The CDR3 sequence is CASSHLAAGRPGELFF. CDR3 in DNA: TGTGCCAGCAGCCACCTCGCGGCAGGGCGACCCGGGGAGCTGTTTTTT.

The V gene is TRBV30, the J gene TRBJ1-4; 8 positions agree with TRBD1. The CDR3 extends over 15 amino acids. Losses at the gene ends were 2 bases for V and 6 bases for J; bases not matched to a gene: 8. Looked up from germline, CDR1 is GTSNPN and CDR2 is SVGIG (reference sequence). This CDR3 is CAWSNLGTGYEKLFF. The CDR3 DNA follows: TGTGCCTGGAGTAACTTGGGGACAGGCTATGAAAAACTGTTTTTT.

This clone occurred a few times. The chain couples TRBV5-1 to TRBJ2-3, with no clear D. CDR1 is SGHRS and CDR2 is YFSETQ in the germline V gene. Trimming left V 0 bases short and J 4 bases short, with 12 bases between. The CDR3 contains 15 residues. CDR3 nucleotide sequence: TGCGCCAGCAGCTTGGCCGGGTATTTATCAGATACGCAGTATTTT. Residues: CASSLAGYLSDTQYF.

This rearrangement joins TRBV2 to TRBJ1-1; 7 bases are a match to TRBD1. V was clipped by 10 bases and J by 1 base; unmatched bases: 9. The CDR3 has 14 residues. Looked up from germline, CDR1 is SNHLY and CDR2 is FYNNEI. The CDR3 sequence: CATRTGQTNTEAFF. The CDR3 nucleotides are TGTGCCACACGGACGGGACAGACGAACACTGAAGCTTTCTTT.

This chain joins TRBV4-1 and TRBJ2-7; 8 bases line up with TRBD1. This CDR3 contains 13 residues. The germline gives CDR1 MGHRA, CDR2 YSYEKL. J lost 3 bases, V lost 3 bases, and 1 base had no gene match. CDR3 DNA sequence: TGCGCCAGCAGCCATGGGACAGGCTACGAGCAGTACTTC. As protein: CASSHGTGYEQYF.

This chain uses TRBV6-6 with TRBJ2-1; TRBD2 might be the D (6 bases). From germline, CDR1 is MNHNY and CDR2 SVGAGI (reference sequence). The CDR3 runs 15 residues. V was cut by 6 bases and J by 0 bases, with 12 bases left in between. The DNA for the CDR3 is TGTGCCAGCAGCCCCGGGGGAGTCTCCTACAATGAGCAGTTCTTC. As protein: CASSPGGVSYNEQFF.

The gene calls are TRBV1 and TRBJ2-3; TRBD2 is the table's D call and was not checked against the DNA. TRBV1 is a pseudogene. This CDR3 has 17 residues. The CDR3 loop is CTSSRGHRAGVTDTQYF. For the CDR3, the DNA is TGCACCAGCAGCCGGGGCCATCGAGCGGGGGTGACAGATACGCAGTATTTT.

V is TRBV5-1 and J is TRBJ2-5; 7 bases agree with TRBD1. Germline assignment: CDR1 SGHRS and CDR2 YFSETQ. This CDR3 is 15 amino acids long. V lost 0 bases to trimming and J lost 6 bases; unmatched junction nucleotides: 8. The CDR3 sequence is CASSLEGAGLKTQYF. The CDR3 nucleotides are TGCGCCAGCAGCTTGGAGGGGGCAGGGTTGAAGACCCAGTACTTC.

The V gene is TRBV27, the J gene TRBJ2-1; TRBD2 matches at 13 bases. The CDR3 contains 16 residues. Germline assignment: CDR1 MNHEY and CDR2 SMNVEV (reference sequence). Unmatched junction bases numbered 7, after V lost 3 bases and J lost 8 bases. CDR3: CASSLSGLAGLDEQFF. In DNA, the CDR3 is TGTGCCAGCAGTTTGTCGGGACTAGCGGGACTCGATGAGCAGTTCTTC.

The V gene is TRBV7-2, the J gene TRBJ2-7; the match to TRBD2 covers 9 bases. Per the germline V gene, CDR1 is SGHTA and CDR2 is FQGNSA. V shed 6 bases and J 2 bases; nucleotides not matched to a gene: 5. This CDR3 has 14 amino acids. The CDR3 sequence is CASSRSGSAYEQYF. The CDR3 nucleotides are TGTGCCAGCAGTCGTAGCGGGAGCGCCTACGAGCAGTACTTC.

The rearrangement joins TRBV28 to TRBJ1-2; 7 bases line up with TRBD1. The CDR3 runs 12 residues. Germline V lookup: CDR1 MDHEN, CDR2 SYDVKM. V trimming: 7 bases; J trimming: 7 bases; junction bases outside the gene matches: 6. The CDR3 sequence is CASMVGDSGYTF. The CDR3 DNA reads as TGTGCCAGCATGGTCGGGGACAGTGGCTACACCTTC.

The chain links TRBV6-5 to TRBJ1-2; 7 bases are a match to TRBD1. Germline values: CDR1 MNHEY, CDR2 SVGAGI. Losses at the gene ends were 5 bases for V and 2 bases for J; bases not matched to a gene: 5. This CDR3 has 14 amino acids. Here the CDR3 reads CASSENRGNYGYTF. CDR3 in DNA: TGTGCCAGCAGTGAGAACAGGGGAAACTATGGCTACACCTTC.

The chain joins TRBV9 to TRBJ2-5, with D tentatively TRBD2 (5 bases). The CDR3 is made up of 13 amino acids. The germline V and J ends were trimmed by 0 bases and 5 bases, with 8 bases remaining between them. Germline V gene lookup returns CDR1 SGDLS and CDR2 YYNGEE. The CDR3 reads CASSVGSGETQYF. CDR3 bases: TGTGCCAGCAGCGTAGGGTCGGGGGAGACCCAGTACTTC.

V and J are TRBV7-2 and TRBJ2-7; D ambiguous. Germline V gene data show CDR1 as SGHTA and CDR2 as FQGNSA. The CDR3 consists of 12 residues. V was cut by 5 bases and J by 3 bases, with 8 bases left in between. The CDR3 region is CASSRTGYEQYF. CDR3 DNA sequence: TGTGCCAGCAGCCGCACGGGCTACGAGCAGTACTTC.